Sequencing of this TCR beta chain was carried out in a study of blood T cell repertoires in COVID-19. Study context: Sources were T cells, B-cell-depleted T cells, or PBMCs; the material itself was cDNA or gDNA.

Method: immunoSEQ multiplex PCR; TCRdb's copy keeps in-frame clones and lacks some. The sample includes around 300,000 clones, roughly 90% of them seen just once. CDR1 is SGHVS, CDR2 FNYEAQ, per germline. The CDR3 has 13 amino acids. Trimming took 1 base from V and 3 from J, leaving 6 bases between them. Participant age was roughly 18 to 89 years, and participants resided in 20 to 30 US areas. Clinical history reported by participants formed the basis on which cohorts were assigned. Specimen: PBMCs or T cells enriched from blood (not recorded which). The source of this sequence is a woman between 35 and 50 years old who had recovered from COVID-19. The rearrangement links TRBV7-6 to TRBJ1-1, with D possibly being TRBD1 (5 bases). The DNA of the CDR3 is TGTGCCAGCAGCTTAGGGGGCGACACTGAAGCTTTCTTT. The encoded protein is CASSLGGDTEAFF.